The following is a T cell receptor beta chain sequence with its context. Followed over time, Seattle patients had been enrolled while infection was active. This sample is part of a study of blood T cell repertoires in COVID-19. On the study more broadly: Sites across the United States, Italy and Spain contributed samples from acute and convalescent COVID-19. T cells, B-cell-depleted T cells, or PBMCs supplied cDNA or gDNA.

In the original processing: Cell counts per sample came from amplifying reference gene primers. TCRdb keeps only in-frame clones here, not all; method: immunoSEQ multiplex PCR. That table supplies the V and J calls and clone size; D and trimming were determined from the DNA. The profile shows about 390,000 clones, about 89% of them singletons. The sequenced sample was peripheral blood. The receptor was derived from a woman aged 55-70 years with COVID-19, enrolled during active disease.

The CDR3 spells CASSPRDSPSGANVLTF. The CDR3 DNA is TGTGCCAGCAGCCCCCGGGACAGTCCCTCTGGGGCCAACGTCCTGACTTTC. V usage is TRBV3-1 (or the pseudogene TRBV3-2) and J usage is TRBJ2-6, with 7 bases identical to TRBD1. This CDR3 contains 17 residues. Germline V gives CDR1 LGHDT, CDR2 YNNKEL (reference sequence). V lost 4 bases and J lost 0; bases outside the gene matches: 6.